The next 17 T cell receptor beta chains were all read from a single sample in a study of regulatory T cells in long-lasting Graves disease. Stated time point: newly diagnosed GD, antithyroid drugs for less than 3 months. The authors made the TCR library using RNA they extracted from PBMCs. HTBI primers from iRepertoire and Arm-PCR of CDR3 regions yielded the TCR beta libraries. TCRdb analysed the multiplex PCR reads with MiXCR anew, one entry per CDR3 protein. Among roughly 520,000 distinct CDR3 sequences listed, around 12% were seen once. This same sample was also taken into another study, of T cells in Graves' hyperthyroidism and ophthalmopathy.

Specimen: peripheral blood mononuclear cells (PBMCs), collected at new diagnosis, from a patient treated with antithyroid drugs. Source of these receptors: a woman in her thirties with Graves disease.

V gene TRBV7-2 combines with J gene TRBJ2-5; D unclear. V lost 2 bases and J 5 bases, leaving 15 bases between the germline ends. Germline V CDR1 and CDR2: SGHTA, FQGNSA. The CDR3 extends over 15 amino acids. In DNA form, the CDR3 reads TGTGCCAGCAGCTTATCTTATTCGGGTTGGGAGACCCAGTACTTC. Protein sequence: CASSLSYSGWETQYF.

This clonotype was detected many times. The chain links TRBV7-2 to TRBJ1-2; D is unclear. The V and J ends lost 5 bases and 5 bases respectively, with 24 bases between them. CDR3 length equals 17 residues. Germline CDR1 and CDR2: SGHTA and FQGNSA. The CDR3 nucleotides are TGTGCCAGCAGCCAAGACTTGGGCCCTACGACGTTTTATGGCTACACCTTC. Translation: CASSQDLGPTTFYGYTF.

This clonotype came up many times. The chain couples TRBV12-3 or TRBV12-4 to TRBJ2-5; D remains unclear. V was cut by 6 bases and J by 1 base, with 12 bases left in between. The CDR3 is made up of 14 amino acids. DNA of the CDR3: TGTGCCAGCAGCCAACAGAGCGCCCAAGAGACCCAGTACTTC. It translates to CASSQQSAQETQYF.

J is TRBJ2-1 and V is TRBV2; 8 bases line up with TRBD2. Germline V lookup: CDR1 SNHLY, CDR2 FYNNEI. The CDR3 spans 16 residues. The V gene end was trimmed by 1 base and the J gene end by 7 bases; junction bases not matched to a gene: 9. The CDR3 region is CASSEGRLAYENEQFF. Here the CDR3 DNA reads TGTGCCAGCAGTGAAGGGCGACTAGCGTACGAGAATGAGCAGTTCTTC.

Ten or more counts support this clonotype. The rearrangement links TRBV27 to TRBJ1-6; D possibly corresponds to TRBD1 (6 bases). V was cut by 6 bases and J by 4 bases, with 16 bases left in between. CDR3 length equals 16 residues. The germline V gene encodes CDR1 MNHEY and CDR2 SMNVEV (reference sequence). For the CDR3, the DNA is TGTGCCAGCAGCTCTCCTGGACAGCTATATAATTCACCCCTCCACTTT. Protein product: CASSSPGQLYNSPLHF.

This clonotype was seen ten or more times. The V gene is TRBV27, the J gene TRBJ2-1; the D call may be TRBD1 or TRBD2 (5 bases each). Germline V gene data show CDR1 as MNHEY and CDR2 as SMNVEV (reference sequence). V was shortened by 2 bases and J by 1 base, with 9 bases between the two germline ends. CDR3 length: 15 residues. CDR3 protein: CASSLVGASYNEQFF. The CDR3 DNA is TGTGCCAGCAGTTTAGTCGGGGCTTCCTACAATGAGCAGTTCTTC.

This clonotype was seen ten or more times. The chain has TRBV3-1 and TRBJ1-1; tentatively, D is TRBD1 (5 bases). Germline V gene sequence: CDR1 LGHDT, CDR2 YNNKEL (reference sequence). Trimming shortened V by 1 base and J by 7 bases, and 10 bases separated the two germline ends. This CDR3 is built from 13 residues. The CDR3 DNA sequence: TGTGCCAGCAGCCAAGGGCGGGACGGTGAAGCTTTCTTT. It specifies CASSQGRDGEAFF.

The J gene is TRBJ2-3, the V gene TRBV5-6; D may be TRBD1 or TRBD2 (5 bases each). With 4 bases removed from V and 1 base from J, the gap between germline ends came to 13 bases. The CDR3 spans 15 residues. Germline V CDR1 and CDR2: SGHDT, YYEEEE. CDR3 sequence: CASSAWGFGTDTQYF. The DNA for the CDR3 is TGTGCCAGCAGCGCCTGGGGGTTTGGCACAGATACGCAGTATTTT.

The V call is TRBV6-1, the J call TRBJ2-3; D possibly uses TRBD1 or TRBD2 (5 bases each). V lost 0 bases, J lost 4 bases, and 11 bases lay in between. The CDR3 is 15 residues long. CDR1 is MNHNS and CDR2 is SASEGT in the germline V gene. CDR3 amino acids: CASSEAGDGSDTQYF. The CDR3 DNA follows: TGTGCCAGCAGTGAAGCGGGGGACGGTTCAGATACGCAGTATTTT.

This clonotype has a handful of counts. The rearrangement uses TRBV7-9 and TRBJ2-6; D remains ambiguous. Germline assignment: CDR1 SEHNR and CDR2 FQNEAQ (reference sequence). The length of the CDR3 is 15 residues. V gave up 5 bases and J gave up 0 bases, with 8 bases separating them. The CDR3 coding sequence is TGTGCCAGCAGCCCGGGCCTCTCTGGGGCCAACGTCCTGACTTTC. Its translation: CASSPGLSGANVLTF.

This clonotype was found many times. V usage is TRBV24-1 and J usage is TRBJ1-2, with 10 bases aligning to TRBD1. V lost 4 bases, J lost 5 bases, and 9 bases stayed unmatched. This CDR3 has 16 amino acids. Germline values: CDR1 KGHDR, CDR2 SFDVKD. The CDR3 region is CATSDTRQGANYGYTF. The CDR3 DNA is TGTGCCACCAGTGACACAAGACAGGGGGCGAATTATGGCTACACCTTC.

With regard to this clonotype: A far larger clone lies a single base away; this is likely a read error. Likely a read error: the CDR3 ends without its conserved phenylalanine or tryptophan. The DNA is omitted, as the CDR3 cannot be located on it reliably, and the CDR3 follows TCRdb's listing. The chain combines TRBV7-9 with TRBJ2-3. The CDR3 is 14 residues long, ends included. Germline loops: CDR1 SEHNR, CDR2 FQNEAQ (reference sequence). The CDR3 loop reads CASSLVSRPETQYL.

Many counts were recorded for this clonotype. The gene calls are TRBV10-2 and TRBJ2-7; 11 nucleotides match TRBD2. V lost 3 bases, J lost 2 bases, and 9 bases stayed unmatched. From germline, CDR1 is WSHSY and CDR2 SAAADI. The CDR3 contains 17 residues. The DNA for the CDR3 is TGCGCCAGCAGTGACCCCCTCCGACTAGCGGGAACCTACGAGCAGTACTTC. This encodes CASSDPLRLAGTYEQYF.

The sample holds one count of this clonotype. This sequence may be a read error, since a much larger clone differs from it by one base. The J gene is TRBJ2-7, the V gene TRBV27; D perhaps matches TRBD1 (6 bases). CDR3 length: 14 residues. V was trimmed by 3 bases and J by 2 bases, leaving 11 bases between them. From germline, CDR1 is MNHEY and CDR2 SMNVEV (reference sequence). The CDR3 nucleotides read TGTGCCAGCAGTTTCGGACAGAAGGCCTACGAGCAGTACTTC. This codes for CASSFGQKAYEQYF.

The chain has TRBV2 and TRBJ1-5, with 8 nucleotides matching TRBD1. The CDR3 sequence is 16 residues long. Looked up from germline, CDR1 is SNHLY and CDR2 is FYNNEI. J gave up 5 bases and V 3 bases, and 9 bases lay outside the gene matches. CDR3 sequence: CASSELGQAGDQPQHF. The CDR3 coding sequence is TGTGCCAGCAGTGAGTTGGGACAGGCAGGCGATCAGCCCCAGCATTTT.

This clonotype was seen repeatedly, ten times or more. The chain uses TRBV12-3 or TRBV12-4 and TRBJ2-1; 8 bases map to TRBD1. Germline trimming cut 2 bases from V and 8 bases from J; bases unmatched to any gene: 14. There are 17 residues in the CDR3. This CDR3 is CASSLSGSGGREDEQFF. CDR3 bases: TGTGCCAGCAGTTTATCCGGGTCAGGGGGCAGGGAGGATGAGCAGTTCTTC.

The rearrangement uses TRBV7-9 and TRBJ1-1, with a possible D match to TRBD1 (6 bases). Trimming removed 5 bases from V and 5 bases from J, with 15 bases in between. Germline CDR1 and CDR2: SEHNR and FQNEAQ (reference sequence). This CDR3 has 14 amino acids. The CDR3 is CASSTRQVGTEAFF. Written as DNA, the CDR3 is TGTGCCAGCAGCACCCGACAGGTTGGGACTGAAGCTTTCTTT.